The 26 T cell receptor beta chains below were found in one sample sequenced in a study of cytomegalovirus exposure and HLA in healthy donors. A multiplex PCR was run with 60 Vbeta primers and 13 Jbeta primers. Data came from immunoSEQ multiplex PCR; TCRdb stores just in-frame clones and leaves some out. The sample records about 120,000 clones, around 80% being singletons. The sequencing sample was made of PBMCs. The source of these receptors is a man aged 45-65 years in good health and CMV-seronegative.

This clone has a handful of counts. The rearrangement links TRBV11-3 to TRBJ2-7, with TRBD2 identical over 7 bases. The J segment lost 2 bases and the V segment lost 3 bases, leaving 7 bases of the junction unmatched. The CDR3 sequence is 15 residues long. From germline, CDR1 is SGHNT and CDR2 YENEEA. CDR3 nucleotides: TGTGCCAGCAGCTTGGGTGGACTAGGAACCTACGAGCAGTACTTC. This sequence encodes CASSLGGLGTYEQYF.

This chain connects TRBV9 to TRBJ2-1; D may be TRBD2 (5 bases). V lost 4 bases, J lost 9 bases, and 8 bases lay in between. This CDR3 contains 11 residues. CDR1 and CDR2 from the germline V gene are SGDLS and YYNGEE. CDR3 residues: CASSTRGEQFF. In DNA, the CDR3 is TGTGCCAGCAGCACCCGGGGTGAGCAGTTCTTC.

This clone was seen only once. The chain's CDR3 is CASSEGAGFAGELFF. The CDR3 nucleotides are TGTGCCAGCAGCGAGGGGGCAGGGTTTGCCGGGGAGCTGTTTTTT. The chain joins TRBV7-7 to TRBJ2-2; 7 positions match TRBD1. The germline gives CDR1 SSHAT, CDR2 FNYEAQ (reference sequence). This CDR3 is 15 amino acids long. Germline trimming cut 5 bases from V and 6 bases from J; bases unmatched to any gene: 9.

The rearrangement joins TRBV7-6 to TRBJ1-3; 9 nucleotides align to TRBD1. Looked up from germline, CDR1 is SGHVS and CDR2 is FNYEAQ. This CDR3 is 16 amino acids long. Trimming removed 5 bases from V and 4 bases from J; junction bases left unmatched: 9. The CDR3 region has the DNA TGTGCCAGCAGCCCCGGGACAGGGCTAGCCGGAAACACCATATATTTT. Protein sequence: CASSPGTGLAGNTIYF.

Comment on this clone: Different DNA sequences within this sample yield the same CDR3. The chain is built from TRBV4-3 and TRBJ2-7; the match to TRBD1 covers 9 bases. The CDR3 runs 15 residues. CDR1 and CDR2 (germline): LGHNA, YSLEER. Trimming cost V 1 base and J 4 bases; bases outside gene matches: 5. The CDR3 spells CASSQGQGGSYEQYF. CDR3 in DNA: TGCGCCAGCAGCCAAGGACAGGGGGGTTCTTACGAGCAGTACTTC.

This clone came up once. The chain combines TRBV5-1 with TRBJ2-7, with TRBD2 matching over 15 bases. The germline gives CDR1 SGHRS, CDR2 YFSETQ. The CDR3 totals 16 residues. V was pared by 3 bases and J by 4 bases, with 5 bases of the junction left unmatched. CDR3 nucleotide sequence: TGCGCCAGCAGCTCTGGACTAGCGGGAGGGATTTACGAGCAGTACTTC. The encoded protein is CASSSGLAGGIYEQYF.

This sequence joins TRBV4-1 and TRBJ1-4, with no clear D. The CDR3 sequence is 15 residues long. Germline values: CDR1 MGHRA, CDR2 YSYEKL. Trimming took 0 bases from V and 10 from J, leaving 15 bases between them. Here the CDR3 DNA reads TGCGCCAGCAGCCAAGATATTGAAACGTTCGGAAAACTGTTTTTT. Translating gives CASSQDIETFGKLFF.

The rearrangement uses TRBV18 and TRBJ1-6, with TRBD1 matching over 12 bases. CDR1 and CDR2 (germline): KGHSH, LQKENI. The V gene end was trimmed by 1 base and the J gene end by 14 bases; junction bases not matched to a gene: 9. This CDR3 spans 16 amino acids. CDR3 in DNA: TGTGCCAGCTCACCACTGGAGGGACAGGGGGCATTCACCCTCCACTTT. Translation: CASSPLEGQGAFTLHF.

The chain joins TRBV7-2 to TRBJ1-4, with TRBD1 matching over 7 bases. The germline gives CDR1 SGHTA, CDR2 FQGNSA. V shed 6 bases and J 5 bases; nucleotides not matched to a gene: 9. This CDR3 region has 15 residues. CDR3 sequence reads: CASRSRTGKNEKLFF. DNA of the CDR3: TGTGCCAGCAGATCCCGGACAGGAAAAAATGAAAAACTGTTTTTT.

This clone was detected a few times. V is TRBV5-6 and J is TRBJ2-3; D is perhaps TRBD1 (6 bases). This CDR3 has 12 amino acids. CDR1 SGHDT and CDR2 YYEEEE come from the germline V gene. V was cut by 3 bases and J by 10 bases, with 12 bases left in between. The CDR3 DNA reads as TGTGCCAGCAGCTACTCAGGGGAGCCGCAGTATTTT. Amino acid sequence: CASSYSGEPQYF.

The chain joins TRBV7-8 to TRBJ2-3, with 7 bases aligning to TRBD2. The CDR3 length is 15 residues. Per the germline V gene, CDR1 is SGHVS and CDR2 is FQNEAQ. Trimming took 5 bases from V and 3 from J; bases not matched to a gene: 8. This CDR3 is CASSPREFSTDTQYF. Written as DNA, the CDR3 is TGTGCCAGCAGCCCGCGGGAGTTCTCAACAGATACGCAGTATTTT. The entire variable domain, with the rest obtained from reference TRBV7-8 and TRBJ2-3, is as follows: GAGVSQSPRYKVAKRGQDVALRCDPISGHVSLFWYQQALGQGPEFLTYFQNEAQLDKSGLPSDRFFAERPEGSVSTLKIQRTQQEDSAVYLCASSPREFSTDTQYFGPGTRLTVL.

This chain connects TRBV14 to TRBJ2-1, with D possibly being TRBD1 (5 bases). CDR1 is SGHDN and CDR2 is FVKESK in the germline V gene. The V gene lost 3 bases and the J gene lost 9 bases, with 12 bases spanning the gap. There are 13 residues in the CDR3. CDR3 bases: TGTGCCAGCAGCCAGGCCCAAAGGGGTGAGCAGTTCTTC. This sequence encodes CASSQAQRGEQFF.

This chain uses TRBV7-2 with TRBJ1-4, with 7 bases identical to TRBD1. Germline loops: CDR1 SGHTA, CDR2 FQGNSA. Unmatched junction bases numbered 6, after V lost 3 bases and J lost 8 bases. CDR3 size: 14 residues. This CDR3 reads CASSFRQGVEKLFF. Here the CDR3 DNA reads TGTGCCAGCAGCTTTAGACAGGGAGTGGAAAAACTGTTTTTT. The full variable domain, in which reference TRBV7-2 and TRBJ1-4 provide the parts outside the CDR3, is GAGVSQSPSNKVTEKGKDVELRCDPISGHTALYWYRQSLGQGLEFLIYFQGNSAPDKSGLPSDRFSAERTGGSVSTLTIQRTQQEDSAVYLCASSFRQGVEKLFFGSGTQLSVL.

The CDR3 is CASSHRSSEGYEQYF. CDR3 bases: TGTGCCAGCAGTCATCGCTCTAGCGAAGGCTACGAGCAGTACTTC. The chain uses TRBV7-9 and TRBJ2-7; D possibly corresponds to TRBD2 (6 bases). The CDR3 is 15 amino acids. V lost 6 bases to trimming and J lost 3 bases, with 18 bases between them. Germline values: CDR1 SEHNR, CDR2 FQNEAQ (reference sequence).

The chain combines TRBV7-2 with TRBJ2-7; D is undetermined. The ends were cut back, 1 base at V and 2 bases at J, with 12 bases in the middle. Germline CDR1 reads SGHTA; CDR2 reads FQGNSA. This CDR3 region has 15 residues. Here the CDR3 reads CASSLGGWLAYEQYF. As DNA, the CDR3 is TGTGCCAGCAGCTTAGGAGGCTGGCTAGCCTACGAGCAGTACTTC.

The genes are TRBV5-1 and TRBJ2-5; TRBD1 matches 9 bases. The length of the CDR3 is 15 residues. V lost 2 bases to trimming and J lost 3 bases; unmatched junction nucleotides: 5. Germline-derived CDR1 and CDR2 are SGHRS and YFSETQ. CDR3 sequence reads: CASSFNTGGEETQYF. The CDR3 DNA reads TGCGCCAGCAGCTTTAATACAGGGGGCGAAGAGACCCAGTACTTC. The full variable domain, rest sourced from reference TRBV5-1 and TRBJ2-5, is KAGVTQTPRYLIKTRGQQVTLSCSPISGHRSVSWYQQTPGQGLQFLFEYFSETQRNKGNFPGRFSGRQFSNSRSEMNVSTLELGDSALYLCASSFNTGGEETQYFGPGTRLLVL.

DNA for the CDR3: TGTGCCAGCAGCCTTGACTTATGGAACTCCTACGAGCAGTACTTC. It is translated as CASSLDLWNSYEQYF. The chain couples TRBV11-2 to TRBJ2-7; D not resolved. The CDR3 loop spans 15 amino acids. V lost 5 bases, J lost 0 bases, and 14 bases lay in between. Germline V gives CDR1 SGHAT, CDR2 FQNNGV.

V gene TRBV7-6 combines with J gene TRBJ2-1, with 11 bases aligning to TRBD2. V shed 8 bases and J 4 bases; nucleotides not matched to a gene: 7. The CDR3 is made up of 15 amino acids. Germline CDR1 and CDR2: SGHVS and FNYEAQ. In DNA form, the CDR3 reads TGTGCCAGCGGGGTAGCGGGAGGGGTTTACAATGAGCAGTTCTTC. It translates to CASGVAGGVYNEQFF.

This rearrangement joins TRBV11-2 to TRBJ2-5; 10 bases map to TRBD1. The V gene's germline CDR1 is SGHAT and CDR2 FQNNGV. V lost 3 bases and J lost 2; bases outside the gene matches: 3. This CDR3 is 15 amino acids long. CDR3 nucleotides: TGTGCCAGCAGCTTTGGGGGACAGGGGCAAGAGACCCAGTACTTC. It translates to CASSFGGQGQETQYF.

The chain is built from TRBV5-1 and TRBJ2-7; the D gene is possibly TRBD2 (6 bases). This CDR3 has 15 residues. The germline V gene has CDR1 SGHRS and CDR2 YFSETQ. V was shortened by 0 bases and J by 4 bases, with 14 bases between the two germline ends. The CDR3 region is CASSLDGTQYYEQYF. The CDR3 DNA reads as TGCGCCAGCAGCTTGGACGGGACTCAATATTACGAGCAGTACTTC.

The chain links TRBV4-2 to TRBJ2-5; possible D gene TRBD2, 5 bases. The length of the CDR3 is 16 residues. CDR1 and CDR2 (germline): LGHNA, YNFKEQ. V was clipped by 1 base and J by 7 bases, with 19 bases between them. The CDR3 DNA sequence: TGTGCCAGCAGCCAAGGCTCGAAAAACGGGGTTGGGACCCAGTACTTC. Amino acid sequence: CASSQGSKNGVGTQYF.

This chain uses TRBV28 with TRBJ2-5, with D maybe TRBD2 (6 bases). The J call is uncertain, as TRBJ2-7 better fits the DNA end. The CDR3 is made up of 15 amino acids. Germline V lookup: CDR1 MDHEN, CDR2 SYDVKM. The CDR3 DNA follows: TGTGCCAGCAGTTTATCTTTTAGCGGCTCCTACGAGCAGTACTTC. Protein product: CASSLSFSGSYEQYF.

The chain combines TRBV7-8 with TRBJ1-1; unclear D gene. This CDR3 has 13 amino acids. Germline V lookup: CDR1 SGHVS, CDR2 FQNEAQ. V lost 2 bases, J lost 1 base, and 5 bases lay in between. CDR3 protein: CASSLQENTEAFF. As DNA, the CDR3 is TGTGCCAGCAGCTTACAGGAGAACACTGAAGCTTTCTTT.

This clone was seen more than once but under ten times. This sequence joins TRBV4-2 and TRBJ2-7; 11 bases match TRBD2. This CDR3 has 16 amino acids. CDR1 and CDR2 (germline): LGHNA, YNFKEQ. With 4 bases clipped from V and 0 bases from J, the junction kept 5 bases outside the gene matches. The CDR3 region is CASSRIGTSGSYEQYF. The CDR3 DNA reads TGTGCCAGCAGCCGGATAGGGACTAGCGGCTCCTACGAGCAGTACTTC.

This clone was counted between two and nine times. The rearrangement joins TRBV19 to TRBJ2-3; a possible D gene is TRBD1 (6 bases). The V gene lost 4 bases and the J gene lost 2 bases, with 13 bases spanning the gap. The CDR3 loop spans 15 amino acids. Germline V lookup: CDR1 LNHDA, CDR2 SQIVND (reference sequence). The CDR3 DNA reads TGTGCCAGTAGTACCCCGACAGGTTTCACAGATACGCAGTATTTT. Protein product: CASSTPTGFTDTQYF.

The rearrangement links TRBV2 to TRBJ2-1; D is possibly TRBD1 (6 bases). CDR1 is SNHLY and CDR2 is FYNNEI in the germline V gene. This CDR3 is built from 13 residues. V was shortened by 5 bases and J by 6 bases, with 11 bases between the two germline ends. In DNA, the CDR3 is TGTGCCAGCAGTCAGGGGTTGAGCAATGAGCAGTTCTTC. Translated, it gives CASSQGLSNEQFF.